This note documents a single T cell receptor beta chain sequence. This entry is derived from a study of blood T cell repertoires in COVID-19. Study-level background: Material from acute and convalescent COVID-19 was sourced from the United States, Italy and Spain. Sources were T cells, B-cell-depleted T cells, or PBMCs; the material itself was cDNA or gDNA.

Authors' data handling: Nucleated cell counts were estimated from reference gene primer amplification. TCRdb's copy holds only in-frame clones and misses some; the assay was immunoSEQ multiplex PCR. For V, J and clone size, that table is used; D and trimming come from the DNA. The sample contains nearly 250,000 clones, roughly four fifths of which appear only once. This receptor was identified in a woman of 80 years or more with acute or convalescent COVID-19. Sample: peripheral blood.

This CDR3 reads CASSLTGKGEQFF. The DNA of the CDR3 is TGCGCCAGCAGCCTGACAGGGAAGGGTGAGCAGTTCTTC. The V and J genes are TRBV5-1 and TRBJ2-1; TRBD1 matches at 7 bases. V lost 4 bases to trimming and J lost 9 bases; unmatched junction nucleotides: 7. Germline V gene data show CDR1 as SGHRS and CDR2 as YFSETQ. This CDR3 region has 13 residues. Supplemented by reference TRBV5-1 and TRBJ2-1, the full variable domain reads KAGVTQTPRYLIKTRGQQVTLSCSPISGHRSVSWYQQTPGQGLQFLFEYFSETQRNKGNFPGRFSGRQFSNSRSEMNVSTLELGDSALYLCASSLTGKGEQFFGPGTRLTVL.